Shown below are 27 T cell receptor beta chains from a single sample sequenced in a study of T-cell memory formation after mild COVID-19. One entry per CDR3 protein results from TCRdb running MiXCR on the 5' RACE reads. The sample has 40,000 to 45,000 distinct CDR3 sequences, 7.3% seen once. The material sequenced was PBMCs or a T cell subset sorted from them (not recorded which). All receptors come from a man aged 18 to 30 who had mild COVID-19 (a few samples of this study predate the infection). Cell type and time point are not known.

The V and J genes are TRBV24-1 and TRBJ1-5; no clear D. Germline V gene sequence: CDR1 KGHDR, CDR2 SFDVKD. Trimming cost V 5 bases and J 6 bases, with 10 bases left between them. This CDR3 has 13 residues. Here the CDR3 reads CATSGSGVQPQHF. The CDR3 region has the DNA TGTGCCACCAGTGGGTCTGGAGTTCAGCCCCAGCATTTT.

This clonotype occurred a few times. The chain recombines TRBV4-3 with TRBJ1-2; D is ambiguous. Germline-derived CDR1 and CDR2 are LGHNA and YSLEER. The length of the CDR3 is 15 residues. The V gene lost 3 bases and the J gene lost 8 bases, with 19 bases spanning the gap. The DNA for the CDR3 is TGCGCCAGCAGCCAGAACCCGGGCCGCGGGGTCGGCTACACCTTC. Amino acids: CASSQNPGRGVGYTF.

The chain joins TRBV7-9 to TRBJ1-5; perhaps TRBD1 as D (6 bases). The CDR3 is made up of 15 amino acids. Looked up from germline, CDR1 is SEHNR and CDR2 is FQNEAQ (reference sequence). V lost 5 bases and J lost 5, with 16 bases in between. The CDR3 sequence is CASSPLGGQDQPQHF. For the CDR3, the DNA is TGTGCCAGCAGCCCTTTGGGGGGGCAGGATCAGCCCCAGCATTTT.

This clonotype has a handful of counts. The chain links TRBV12-3 or TRBV12-4 to TRBJ1-1; TRBD1 is a possible D gene (5 bases). The CDR3 contains 13 residues. Trimming took 3 bases from V and 1 from J, leaving 6 bases between them. The CDR3 nucleotides are TGTGCCAGCAGTTTGGGGGAGAACACTGAAGCTTTCTTT. This gives the protein CASSLGENTEAFF.

This clonotype occurred a few times. The genes are TRBV29-1 and TRBJ2-1, with D tentatively TRBD1 (7 bases). Trimming took 7 bases from V and 5 from J, leaving 12 bases between them. CDR1 is SQVTM and CDR2 is ANQGSEA in the germline V gene. CDR3 length: 12 residues. Written as DNA, the CDR3 is TGCAGCGCGGACAGGAGGGACAATGAGCAGTTCTTC. Protein: CSADRRDNEQFF.

There are a few counts of this clonotype. CDR3 DNA sequence: TGCAGTGCCCAGGGTGAAGCTTTCTTT. This gives the protein CSAQGEAFF. The chain combines TRBV20-1 with TRBJ1-1; maybe TRBD1 (5 bases). There are 9 residues in the CDR3. Deletions cut 6 bases from V and 7 bases from J, with 6 bases between. The V gene's germline CDR1 is DFQATT and CDR2 SNEGSKA (reference sequence).

The chain joins TRBV5-6 to TRBJ2-1; D is perhaps TRBD2 (6 bases). Trimming pared 6 bases from V and 9 bases from J, leaving 22 bases between. Looked up from germline, CDR1 is SGHDT and CDR2 is YYEEEE. The CDR3 is made up of 15 amino acids. The CDR3 sequence: CASTFGASELTEQFF. The CDR3 DNA reads as TGTGCCAGCACCTTTGGGGCTAGCGAGCTTACTGAGCAGTTCTTC.

This clonotype was seen repeatedly, ten times or more. V is TRBV30 and J is TRBJ2-1, with D maybe TRBD1 (5 bases). CDR3 length: 11 residues. The germline V and J ends were trimmed by 0 bases and 10 bases, with 7 bases remaining between them. Germline-derived CDR1 and CDR2 are GTSNPN and SVGIG (reference sequence). Written as DNA, the CDR3 is TGTGCCTGGAGTGTACAGGTGGAGCAGTTCTTC. Residues: CAWSVQVEQFF.

The V and J genes are TRBV7-8 and TRBJ1-4; D not resolved. The V gene's germline CDR1 is SGHVS and CDR2 FQNEAQ. With 7 bases removed from V and 8 bases from J, the gap between germline ends came to 14 bases. This CDR3 has 13 residues. The CDR3 here is CASTPPSREKLFF. The DNA of the CDR3 is TGTGCCAGCACCCCCCCCAGTCGGGAAAAACTGTTTTTT.

The rearrangement links TRBV18 to TRBJ1-5; D is ambiguous. This CDR3 has 14 residues. Trimming took 0 bases from V and 0 from J, leaving 3 bases between them. Looked up from germline, CDR1 is KGHSH and CDR2 is LQKENI. Here the CDR3 reads CASSPPYSNQPQHF. The DNA of the CDR3 is TGTGCCAGCTCACCACCTTATAGCAATCAGCCCCAGCATTTT.

In this sample, this clonotype turned up a few times. This chain's CDR3 is CASRRDGTKGYTF. CDR3 nucleotides: TGTGCCAGCAGGCGAGACGGCACGAAGGGCTACACCTTC. This chain uses TRBV25-1 with TRBJ1-2, with unresolved D. The length of the CDR3 is 13 residues. V was clipped by 6 bases and J by 8 bases, with 16 bases between them. The germline V gene encodes CDR1 MGHDK and CDR2 SYGVNS.

The rearrangement links TRBV5-1 to TRBJ2-5; 7 positions agree with TRBD2. The germline V gene encodes CDR1 SGHRS and CDR2 YFSETQ. The CDR3 is made up of 16 amino acids. V lost 5 bases to trimming and J lost 5 bases; unmatched junction nucleotides: 15. The CDR3 DNA reads as TGCGCCAGCAGTCGCGGTAACTCGGGGGGAATGGAGACCCAGTACTTC. Translated, it gives CASSRGNSGGMETQYF.

This clonotype has a count of ten or more. This chain uses TRBV5-6 with TRBJ2-1; maybe TRBD2 (6 bases). V lost 0 bases to trimming and J lost 8 bases, with 15 bases between them. Germline lookup yields CDR1 SGHDT and CDR2 YYEEEE. There are 15 residues in the CDR3. The CDR3 bases are TGTGCCAGCAGCTTGGTCCGGGGGAACAGCTATGAGCAGTTCTTC. This translates into CASSLVRGNSYEQFF.

V usage is TRBV3-1 and J usage is TRBJ1-4, with D perhaps matching TRBD1 (5 bases). V lost 3 bases and J lost 10, with 12 bases in between. Germline CDR1 LGHDT, CDR2 YNNKEL (reference sequence). This CDR3 comprises 13 residues. CDR3 sequence (DNA): TGTGCCAGCAGCCACACGGACAAGGGAAAACTGTTTTTT. Amino acid sequence: CASSHTDKGKLFF.

This clonotype was observed a handful of times. V and J are TRBV5-1 and TRBJ1-3; D is unresolved. From germline, CDR1 is SGHRS and CDR2 YFSETQ. The CDR3 sequence is 15 residues long. The V gene lost 1 base and the J gene lost 4 bases, with 12 bases spanning the gap. This CDR3 reads CASSLSFRTGNTIYF. DNA for the CDR3: TGCGCCAGCAGCTTGTCGTTCCGCACGGGAAACACCATATATTTT.

This clonotype was picked up many times. The chain uses TRBV7-9 and TRBJ1-5; no clear D gene. CDR1 is SEHNR and CDR2 is FQNEAQ in the germline V gene (reference sequence). The CDR3 covers 13 residues. V shed 2 bases and J shed 7 bases, with 9 bases lying between them. In DNA form, the CDR3 reads TGTGCCAGCAGCTTAAGGGATTTCCAGCCCCAGCATTTT. Amino acid sequence: CASSLRDFQPQHF.

The chain has TRBV6-5 and TRBJ2-7, with 8 bases that match TRBD2. Trimming cost V 4 bases and J 4 bases; bases outside gene matches: 9. The CDR3 length is 15 residues. The germline CDR1 and CDR2 sequences are MNHEY and SVGAGI. CDR3 nucleotide sequence: TGTGCCAGCAGTTTTTGGCGGGGGGCGGGATACGAGCAGTACTTC. Translation gives CASSFWRGAGYEQYF.

The rearrangement joins TRBV4-1 to TRBJ1-3, with D tentatively TRBD1 (6 bases). Trimming stripped 4 bases from V and 1 base from J, with 8 bases between. Germline V CDR1 and CDR2: MGHRA, YSYEKL. This CDR3 contains 14 residues. CDR3 sequence: CASSLGGSGNTIYF. CDR3 nucleotide sequence: TGCGCCAGCAGCCTAGGGGGTTCTGGAAACACCATATATTTT.

The V gene is TRBV27, the J gene TRBJ2-3; 10 positions match TRBD2. With V trimmed by 5 bases and J by 2 bases, 13 bases remained unmatched. The CDR3 loop spans 18 amino acids. The germline gives CDR1 MNHEY, CDR2 SMNVEV (reference sequence). Here the CDR3 reads CASSDPSASGGFTDTQYF. The DNA of the CDR3 is TGTGCCAGCAGTGATCCCTCCGCTAGCGGGGGTTTCACAGATACGCAGTATTTT.

This clonotype was observed a handful of times. V usage is TRBV4-2 and J usage is TRBJ1-4; D remains unclear. CDR3 length: 16 residues. Trimming left V 0 bases short and J 0 bases short, with 8 bases between. Germline V gene sequence: CDR1 LGHNA, CDR2 YNFKEQ. The chain's CDR3 is CASSQEGGTTNEKLFF. In DNA, the CDR3 is TGTGCCAGCAGCCAAGAGGGAGGAACAACTAATGAAAAACTGTTTTTT.

This clonotype was seen a single time. V usage is TRBV12-3 or TRBV12-4 and J usage is TRBJ2-7; either TRBD1 or TRBD2 may fit D (5 bases each). CDR3 length: 13 amino acids. The V end lost 6 bases, the J end lost 5 bases, and 14 bases lay between the germline ends. DNA for the CDR3: TGTGCCAGCAGCCCCCGGGGACCAAACGAGCAGTACTTC. Protein product: CASSPRGPNEQYF.

This sequence joins TRBV29-1 and TRBJ1-2, with D uncertain. The V end lost 8 bases, the J end lost 0 bases, and 10 bases lay between the germline ends. The CDR3 runs to 12 residues. The V gene's germline CDR1 is SQVTM and CDR2 ANQGSEA. As DNA, the CDR3 is TGCAGCACGGAGGAGTCTAACTATGGCTACACCTTC. It yields the protein CSTEESNYGYTF.

This clonotype was found many times. The chain couples TRBV5-1 to TRBJ1-1; 7 positions agree with TRBD1. Germline lookup yields CDR1 SGHRS and CDR2 YFSETQ. With V trimmed by 4 bases and J by 3 bases, 6 bases remained unmatched. The CDR3 loop spans 14 amino acids. CDR3 nucleotides: TGCGCCAGCAGCCAGGGGACAGCGTACACTGAAGCTTTCTTT. This encodes CASSQGTAYTEAFF. The variable domain in full, completed from reference TRBV5-1 and TRBJ1-1, reads KAGVTQTPRYLIKTRGQQVTLSCSPISGHRSVSWYQQTPGQGLQFLFEYFSETQRNKGNFPGRFSGRQFSNSRSEMNVSTLELGDSALYLCASSQGTAYTEAFFGQGTRLTVV.

In this sample, this clonotype turned up a few times. The gene calls are TRBV6-2 or TRBV6-3 and TRBJ1-5; no firm D call. This CDR3 is 16 amino acids long. CDR1 is MNHEY, CDR2 SVGEGT, per germline. V was pared by 6 bases and J by 1 base, with 16 bases between. CDR3 sequence (DNA): TGTGCCAGCAGCAAAGGGCCCCGGGAAAGCAATCAGCCCCAGCATTTT. Translating it yields CASSKGPRESNQPQHF.

The CDR3 bases are TGTGCCAGCAGTTCGGGGGACAGTCCCTACGAGCAGTACGTC. Its protein product is CASSSGDSPYEQYV. The V call is TRBV12-3 or TRBV12-4, the J call TRBJ2-7; tentatively, D is TRBD1 (7 bases). The CDR3 is 14 amino acids. Trimming shortened V by 4 bases and J by 2 bases, and 12 bases separated the two germline ends.

Only a few counts were recorded for this clonotype. The rearrangement links TRBV7-2 to TRBJ2-7; 8 bases line up with TRBD1. The CDR3 contains 11 residues. J lost 10 bases, V lost 5 bases, and 4 bases had no gene match. The germline V gene has CDR1 SGHTA and CDR2 FQGNSA. CDR3 in amino acids: CASSTGQGQYF. Written as DNA, the CDR3 is TGTGCCAGCAGCACAGGACAGGGCCAGTACTTC. Filled out from reference TRBV7-2 and TRBJ2-7, the complete variable domain reads GAGVSQSPSNKVTEKGKDVELRCDPISGHTALYWYRQSLGQGLEFLIYFQGNSAPDKSGLPSDRFSAERTGGSVSTLTIQRTQQEDSAVYLCASSTGQGQYFGPGTRLTVT.

The sample holds many counts of this clonotype. The CDR3 loop is CATEDSRTYEQYV. In nucleotides, the CDR3 is TGTGCCACCGAGGACAGCAGAACCTACGAGCAGTACGTC. The gene calls are TRBV6-5 and TRBJ2-7; TRBD1 is a possible D gene (6 bases). This CDR3 has 13 amino acids. V lost 10 bases, J lost 2 bases, and 15 bases lay in between. Germline assignment: CDR1 MNHEY and CDR2 SVGAGI.